Presented here are 5 T cell receptor beta chains from one specimen sequenced in a study of beta chain features in type 1 diabetes. General study findings and limits: All four CD4+ subsets of Type 1 diabetes patients contained TCRB CDR3s that were moderately but significantly shorter.

Their specific antigens are unknown. Since all of the isolated RNA was reverse transcribed, expressed TCRB transcripts were what got sequenced. Measured with immunoSEQ multiplex PCR; TCRdb has only the in-frame clones, and not every one. Among some 360,000 clones listed, about 10% were seen once. Material for sequencing was central memory CD4+ T cells from blood. The receptors here all came from a man in his thirties or forties with type 1 diabetes.

This clone was seen only a few times. The rearrangement uses TRBV21-1 and TRBJ1-1; the D call in the table, TRBD1, was not verified against the DNA. TRBV21-1 is labeled a pseudogene. This CDR3 contains 18 residues. The CDR3 region has the DNA TGTGCCAGCAGCAAAGCGACAGCTCAAGGGGGCAAGAACACTGAAGCTTTCTTT. Amino acids: CASSKATAQGGKNTEAFF.

This clone was seen only a few times. The chain recombines TRBV23-1 with TRBJ2-5; 9 nucleotides line up with TRBD1. TRBV23-1 is noted as an ORF with a role that remains uncertain. This CDR3 is built from 16 residues. The trim removed 0 bases at V and 4 bases at J, leaving 6 bases unmatched. The CDR3 spells CASSQSPDRGLETQYF. The CDR3 DNA is TGCGCCAGCAGTCAATCCCCGGACAGGGGTTTAGAGACCCAGTACTTC.

The chain is built from TRBV7-6 and TRBJ2-2; the D is unclear. The CDR3 covers 12 residues. V was clipped by 3 bases and J by 7 bases, with 6 bases between them. The germline V gene has CDR1 SGHVS and CDR2 FNYEAQ. The CDR3 bases are TGTGCCAGCAGCTTCCAAGTCGGGGAGCTGTTTTTT. Translation gives CASSFQVGELFF. Full variable domain (rest looked up from reference TRBV7-6 and TRBJ2-2): GAGVSQSPRYKVTKRGQDVALRCDPISGHVSLYWYRQALGQGPEFLTYFNYEAQQDKSGLPNDRFSAERPEGSISTLTIQRTEQRDSAMYRCASSFQVGELFFGEGSRLTVL.

The rearrangement links TRBV12-5 to TRBJ2-7; D possibly corresponds to TRBD2 (7 bases). The tail of the sequence fits TRBJ2-1 better, so the J call may be wrong. The length of the CDR3 is 15 residues. Germline V gene data show CDR1 as LGHNT and CDR2 as FRNRAP. For the CDR3, the DNA is TGTGCTAGTGGAGGGGGAGGGCTAGGGAGCAATGAGCAGTTCTTC. Translated: CASGGGGLGSNEQFF.

The rearrangement uses TRBV7-6 and TRBJ2-3, with D possibly being TRBD1 or TRBD2 (5 bases each). Germline CDR1 reads SGHVS; CDR2 reads FNYEAQ. The CDR3 consists of 15 residues. V was cut by 4 bases and J by 2 bases, with 13 bases left in between. The CDR3: CASSSLGTPTDTQYF. CDR3 DNA sequence: TGTGCCAGCAGCTCGTTGGGGACCCCCACAGATACGCAGTATTTT.